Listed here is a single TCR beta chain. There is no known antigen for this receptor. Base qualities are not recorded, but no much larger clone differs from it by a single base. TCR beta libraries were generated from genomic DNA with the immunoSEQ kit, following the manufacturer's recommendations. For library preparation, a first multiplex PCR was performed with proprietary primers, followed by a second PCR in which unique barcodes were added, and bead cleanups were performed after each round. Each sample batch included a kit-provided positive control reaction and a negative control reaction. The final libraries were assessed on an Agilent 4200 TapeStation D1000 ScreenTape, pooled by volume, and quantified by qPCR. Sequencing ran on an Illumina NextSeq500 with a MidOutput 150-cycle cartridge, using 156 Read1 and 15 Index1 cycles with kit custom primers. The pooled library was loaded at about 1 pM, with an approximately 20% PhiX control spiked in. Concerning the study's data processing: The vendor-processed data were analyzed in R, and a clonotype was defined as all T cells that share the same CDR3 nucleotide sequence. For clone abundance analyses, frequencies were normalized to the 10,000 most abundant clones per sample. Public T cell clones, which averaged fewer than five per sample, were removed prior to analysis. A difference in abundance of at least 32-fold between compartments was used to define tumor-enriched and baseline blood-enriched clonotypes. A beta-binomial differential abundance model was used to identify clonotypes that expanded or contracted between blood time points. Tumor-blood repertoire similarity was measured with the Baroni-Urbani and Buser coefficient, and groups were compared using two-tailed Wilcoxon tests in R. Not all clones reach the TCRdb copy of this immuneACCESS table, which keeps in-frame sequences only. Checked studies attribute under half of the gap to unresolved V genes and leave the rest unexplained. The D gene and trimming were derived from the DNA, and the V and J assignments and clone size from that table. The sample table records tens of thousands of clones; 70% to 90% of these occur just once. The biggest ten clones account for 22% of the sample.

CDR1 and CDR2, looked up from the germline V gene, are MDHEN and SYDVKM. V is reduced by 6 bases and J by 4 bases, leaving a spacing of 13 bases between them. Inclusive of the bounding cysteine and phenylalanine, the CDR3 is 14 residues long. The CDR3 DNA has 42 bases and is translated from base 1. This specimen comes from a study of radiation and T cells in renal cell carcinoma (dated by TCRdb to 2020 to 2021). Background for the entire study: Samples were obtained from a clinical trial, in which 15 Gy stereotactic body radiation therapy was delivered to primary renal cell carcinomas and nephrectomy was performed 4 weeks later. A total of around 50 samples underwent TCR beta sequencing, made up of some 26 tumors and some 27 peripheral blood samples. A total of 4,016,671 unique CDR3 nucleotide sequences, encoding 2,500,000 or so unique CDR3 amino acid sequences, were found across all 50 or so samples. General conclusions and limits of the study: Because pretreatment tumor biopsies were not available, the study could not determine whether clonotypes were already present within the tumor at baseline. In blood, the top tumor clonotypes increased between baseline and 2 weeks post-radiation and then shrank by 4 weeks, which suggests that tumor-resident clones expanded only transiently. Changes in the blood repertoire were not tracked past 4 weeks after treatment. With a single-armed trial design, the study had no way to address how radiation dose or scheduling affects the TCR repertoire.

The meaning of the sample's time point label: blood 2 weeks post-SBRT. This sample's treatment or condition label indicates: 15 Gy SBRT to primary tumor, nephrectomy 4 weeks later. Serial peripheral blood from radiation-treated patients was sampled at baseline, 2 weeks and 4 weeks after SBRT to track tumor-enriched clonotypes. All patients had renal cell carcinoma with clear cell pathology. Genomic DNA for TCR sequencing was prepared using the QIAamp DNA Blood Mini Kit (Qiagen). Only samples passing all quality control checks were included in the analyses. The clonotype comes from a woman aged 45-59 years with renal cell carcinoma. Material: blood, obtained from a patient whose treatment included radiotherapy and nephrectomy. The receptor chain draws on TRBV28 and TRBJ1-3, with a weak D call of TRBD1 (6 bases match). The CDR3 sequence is CASSPDSMGNTIYF. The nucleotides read TGTGCCAGCAGCCCGGACAGTATGGGAAACACCATATATTTT.